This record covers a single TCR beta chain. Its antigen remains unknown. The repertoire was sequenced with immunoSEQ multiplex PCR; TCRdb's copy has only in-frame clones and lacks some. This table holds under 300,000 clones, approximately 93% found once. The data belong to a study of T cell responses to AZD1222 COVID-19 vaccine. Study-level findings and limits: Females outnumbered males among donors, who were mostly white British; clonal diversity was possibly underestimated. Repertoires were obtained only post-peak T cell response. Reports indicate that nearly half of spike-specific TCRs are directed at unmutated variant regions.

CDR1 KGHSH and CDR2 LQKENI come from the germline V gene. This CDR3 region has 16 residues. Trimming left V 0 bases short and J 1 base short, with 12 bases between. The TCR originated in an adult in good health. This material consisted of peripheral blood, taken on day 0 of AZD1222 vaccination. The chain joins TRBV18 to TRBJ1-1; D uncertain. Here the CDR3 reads CASSPPGRLENTEAFF. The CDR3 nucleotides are TGTGCCAGCTCACCACCGGGAAGGTTGGAGAACACTGAAGCTTTCTTT.